These T cell receptor beta chains were read from a single sample in a study of blood T cell repertoires in COVID-19. Data came from immunoSEQ multiplex PCR; TCRdb stores just in-frame clones and leaves some out. The table shows under 250,000 clones, with roughly nine tenths occurring only once. The sequencing input was peripheral blood. These receptors came from a man in his sixties who had recovered from COVID-19. The CDR3 runs from the conserved cysteine through the conserved F or W.

v_call | cdr3_aa
TRBV7-9 | CASSKPGPGGRYEQYF
TRBV27 | CASSLVRNTEAFF
TRBV19 | CASSIRTGAGNTIYF
TRBV5-1 | CASSMAPNRGTNEKLFF
TRBV6-5 | CASSYSAGAKNTEAFF
TRBV4-3 | CASSQDIRTVAFF
TRBV6-5 | CASSYSRATEAFF
TRBV5-1 | CASRKLAGEAGELFF
TRBV5-5 | CASSLAGYSDEKLFF
TRBV7-8 | CASSFSGMSSYNEQFF
TRBV21-1 | CASEGQWVWRKRDKNSYEQYF
TRBV5-1 | CASSSNPQAGTDTQYF
TRBV28 | CASSQQGTSYEQYF
TRBV18 | CASSPPQGNYGYTF
TRBV30 | CAWSRTPGREQYF
TRBV27 | CASSWTGVSPLHF
TRBV7-9 | CASSLSTGRYSPLHF
TRBV9 | CASSPMTGLNYGYTF
TRBV11-1 | CASSFSRGEDTQYF
TRBV27 | CASSYARTSGEQYF
TRBV7-2 | CASQGSYTGELFF
TRBV18 | CASSPNFFGQGAPMSHGYTF